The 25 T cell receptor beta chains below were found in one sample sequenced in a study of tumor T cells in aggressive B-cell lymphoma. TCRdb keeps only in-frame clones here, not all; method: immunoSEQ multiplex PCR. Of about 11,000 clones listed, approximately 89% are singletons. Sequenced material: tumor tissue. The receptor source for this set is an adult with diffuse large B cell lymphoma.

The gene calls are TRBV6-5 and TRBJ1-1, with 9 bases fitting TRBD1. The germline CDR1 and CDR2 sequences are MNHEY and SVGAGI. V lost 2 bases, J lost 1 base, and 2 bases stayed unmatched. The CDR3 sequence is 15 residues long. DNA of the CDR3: TGTGCCAGCAGTTACAGGGGACAGGGGAACACTGAAGCTTTCTTT. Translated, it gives CASSYRGQGNTEAFF.

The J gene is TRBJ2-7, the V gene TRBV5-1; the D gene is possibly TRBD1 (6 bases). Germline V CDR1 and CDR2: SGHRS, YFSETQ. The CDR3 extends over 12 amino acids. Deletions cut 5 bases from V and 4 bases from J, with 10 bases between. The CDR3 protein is CASRGASYEQYF. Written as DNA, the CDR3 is TGCGCCAGCAGGGGGGCGTCTTACGAGCAGTACTTC. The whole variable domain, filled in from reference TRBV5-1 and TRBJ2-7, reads KAGVTQTPRYLIKTRGQQVTLSCSPISGHRSVSWYQQTPGQGLQFLFEYFSETQRNKGNFPGRFSGRQFSNSRSEMNVSTLELGDSALYLCASRGASYEQYFGPGTRLTVT.

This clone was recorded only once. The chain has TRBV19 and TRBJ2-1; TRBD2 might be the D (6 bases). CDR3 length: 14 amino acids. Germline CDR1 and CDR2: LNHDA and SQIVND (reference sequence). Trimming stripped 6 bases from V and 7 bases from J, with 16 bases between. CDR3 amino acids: CASRQFRGTNEQFF. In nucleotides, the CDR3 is TGTGCCAGTAGACAGTTTCGGGGGACTAATGAGCAGTTCTTC.

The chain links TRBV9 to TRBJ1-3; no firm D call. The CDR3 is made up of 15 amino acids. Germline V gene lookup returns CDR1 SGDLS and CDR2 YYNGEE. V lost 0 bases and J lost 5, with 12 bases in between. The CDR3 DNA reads TGTGCCAGCAGCGTAGGGATTGGAGGGAGAAACACCATATATTTT. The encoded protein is CASSVGIGGRNTIYF.

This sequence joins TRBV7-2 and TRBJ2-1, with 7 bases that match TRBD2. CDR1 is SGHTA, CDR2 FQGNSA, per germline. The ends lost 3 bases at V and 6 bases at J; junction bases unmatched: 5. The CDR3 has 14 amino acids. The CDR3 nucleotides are TGTGCCAGCAGCTTCGGCGGGAGACCCAATGAGCAGTTCTTC. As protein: CASSFGGRPNEQFF.

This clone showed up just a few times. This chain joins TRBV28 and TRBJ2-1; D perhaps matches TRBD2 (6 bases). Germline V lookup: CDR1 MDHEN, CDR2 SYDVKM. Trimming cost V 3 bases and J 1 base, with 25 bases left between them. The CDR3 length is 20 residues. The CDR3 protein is CASSLSSGLRGITSYNEQFF. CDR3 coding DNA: TGTGCCAGCAGTTTGTCGTCAGGTCTACGGGGGATCACATCCTACAATGAGCAGTTCTTC.

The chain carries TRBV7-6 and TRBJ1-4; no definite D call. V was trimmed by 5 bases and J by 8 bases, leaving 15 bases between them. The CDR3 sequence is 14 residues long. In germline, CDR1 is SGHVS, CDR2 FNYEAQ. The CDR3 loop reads CASSPRGDEEKLFF. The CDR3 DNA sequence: TGTGCCAGCAGCCCCCGCGGGGATGAAGAAAAACTGTTTTTT.

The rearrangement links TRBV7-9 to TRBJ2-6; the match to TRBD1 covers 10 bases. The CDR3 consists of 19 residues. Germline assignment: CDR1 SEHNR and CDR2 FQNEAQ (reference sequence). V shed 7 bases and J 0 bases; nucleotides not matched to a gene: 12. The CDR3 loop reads CASTHGTGVNPSGANVLTF. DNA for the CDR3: TGTGCCAGCACCCACGGGACAGGGGTTAACCCCTCTGGGGCCAACGTCCTGACTTTC. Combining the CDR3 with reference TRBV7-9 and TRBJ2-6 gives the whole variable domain DTGVSQNPRHKITKRGQNVTFRCDPISEHNRLYWYRQTLGQGPEFLTYFQNEAQLEKSRLLSDRFSAERPKGSFSTLEIQRTEQGDSAMYLCASTHGTGVNPSGANVLTFGAGSRLTVL.

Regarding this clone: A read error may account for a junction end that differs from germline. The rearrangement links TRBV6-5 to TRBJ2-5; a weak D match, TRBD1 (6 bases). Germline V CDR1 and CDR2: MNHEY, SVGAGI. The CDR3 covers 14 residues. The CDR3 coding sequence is TGTGCCAACAGTTACTCACAGGGCCCGGAGACCCAGTACTTC. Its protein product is CANSYSQGPETQYF.

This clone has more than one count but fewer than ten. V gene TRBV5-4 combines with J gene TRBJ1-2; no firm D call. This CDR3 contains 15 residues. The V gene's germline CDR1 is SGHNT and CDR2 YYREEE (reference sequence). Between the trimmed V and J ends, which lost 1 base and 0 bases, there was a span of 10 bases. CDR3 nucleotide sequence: TGTGCCAGCAGCTTGATAAGCCCGGCTAACTATGGCTACACCTTC. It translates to CASSLISPANYGYTF.

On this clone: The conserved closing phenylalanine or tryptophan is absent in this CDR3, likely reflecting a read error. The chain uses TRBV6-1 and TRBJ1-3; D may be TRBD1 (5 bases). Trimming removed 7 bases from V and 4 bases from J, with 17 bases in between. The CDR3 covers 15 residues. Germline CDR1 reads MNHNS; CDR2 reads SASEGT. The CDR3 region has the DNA TGTGCCAGCACGGCGGGGGAAAGTCCGGGAAACACCATATATCTT. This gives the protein CASTAGESPGNTIYL.

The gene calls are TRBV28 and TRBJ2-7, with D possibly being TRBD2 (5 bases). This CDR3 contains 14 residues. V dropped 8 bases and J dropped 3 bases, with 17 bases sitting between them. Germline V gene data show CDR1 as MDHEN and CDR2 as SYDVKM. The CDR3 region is CASSPLGGYYEQYF. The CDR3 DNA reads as TGTGCCAGCTCTCCTCTTGGAGGATACTACGAGCAGTACTTC. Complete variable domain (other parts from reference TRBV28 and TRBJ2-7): DVKVTQSSRYLVKRTGEKVFLECVQDMDHENMFWYRQDPGLGLRLIYFSYDVKMKEKGDIPEGYSVSREKKERFSLILESASTNQTSMYLCASSPLGGYYEQYFGPGTRLTVT.

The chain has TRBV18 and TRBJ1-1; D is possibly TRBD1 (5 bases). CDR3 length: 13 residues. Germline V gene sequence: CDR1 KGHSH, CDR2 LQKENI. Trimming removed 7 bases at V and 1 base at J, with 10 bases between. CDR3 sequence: CASCRGENTEAFF. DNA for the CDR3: TGTGCCAGCTGCCGGGGGGAGAACACTGAAGCTTTCTTT.

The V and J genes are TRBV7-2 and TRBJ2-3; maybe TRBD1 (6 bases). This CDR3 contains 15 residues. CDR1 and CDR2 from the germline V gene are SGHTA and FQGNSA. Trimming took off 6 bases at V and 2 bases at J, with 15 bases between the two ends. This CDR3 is CASRVGAGDTDTQYF. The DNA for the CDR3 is TGTGCCAGCAGGGTAGGGGCAGGGGACACAGATACGCAGTATTTT.

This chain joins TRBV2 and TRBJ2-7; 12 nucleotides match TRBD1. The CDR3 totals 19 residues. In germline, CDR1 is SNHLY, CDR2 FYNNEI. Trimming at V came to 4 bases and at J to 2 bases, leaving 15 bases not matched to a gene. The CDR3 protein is CASSVWGTGGMNPTYEQYF. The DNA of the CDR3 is TGTGCCAGCAGTGTTTGGGGGACAGGGGGCATGAATCCTACCTACGAGCAGTACTTC. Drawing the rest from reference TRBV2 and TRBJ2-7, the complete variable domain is EPEVTQTPSHQVTQMGQEVILRCVPISNHLYFYWYRQILGQKVEFLVSFYNNEISEKSEIFDDQFSVERPDGSNFTLKIRSTKLEDSAMYFCASSVWGTGGMNPTYEQYFGPGTRLTVT.

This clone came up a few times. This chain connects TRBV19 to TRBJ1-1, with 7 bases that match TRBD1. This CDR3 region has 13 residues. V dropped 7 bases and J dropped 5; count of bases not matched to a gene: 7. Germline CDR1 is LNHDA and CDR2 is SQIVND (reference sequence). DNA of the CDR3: TGTGCCAGTAAAGAGGGGGCTCAAACTGAAGCTTTCTTT. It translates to CASKEGAQTEAFF.

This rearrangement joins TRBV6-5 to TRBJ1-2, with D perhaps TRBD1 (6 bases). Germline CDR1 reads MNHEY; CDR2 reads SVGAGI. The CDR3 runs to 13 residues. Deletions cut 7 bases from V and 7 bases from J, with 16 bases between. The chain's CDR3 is CASTLRVGGGYTF. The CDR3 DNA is TGTGCCAGCACCCTCCGGGTAGGGGGTGGCTACACCTTC.

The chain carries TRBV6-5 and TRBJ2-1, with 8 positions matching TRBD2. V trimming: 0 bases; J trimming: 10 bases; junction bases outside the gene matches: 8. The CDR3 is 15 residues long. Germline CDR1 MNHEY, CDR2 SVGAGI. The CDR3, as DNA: TGTGCCAGCAGTTACTCACCCGGGACTAGACAAGAGCAGTTCTTC. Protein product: CASSYSPGTRQEQFF.

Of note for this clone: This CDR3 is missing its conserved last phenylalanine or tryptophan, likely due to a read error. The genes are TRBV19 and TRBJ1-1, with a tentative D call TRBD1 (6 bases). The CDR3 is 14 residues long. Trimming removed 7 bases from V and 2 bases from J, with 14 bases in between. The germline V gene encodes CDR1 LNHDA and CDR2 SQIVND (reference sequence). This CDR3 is CASNRVGLNTEAFL. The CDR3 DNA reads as TGTGCCAGTAACAGGGTGGGATTAAACACTGAAGCTTTCCTT.

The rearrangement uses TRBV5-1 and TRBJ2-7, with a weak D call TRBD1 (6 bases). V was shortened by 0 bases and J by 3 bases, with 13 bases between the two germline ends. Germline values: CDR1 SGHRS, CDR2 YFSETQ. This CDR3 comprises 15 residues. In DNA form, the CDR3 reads TGCGCCAGCAGCTTGGAGGGGACACCTTTCTACGAGCAGTACTTC. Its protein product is CASSLEGTPFYEQYF.

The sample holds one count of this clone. The CDR3 loop is CASSPLGQGRDTQYF. CDR3 coding DNA: TGTGCCAGCTCACCCCTCGGACAGGGACGAGATACGCAGTATTTT. The gene calls are TRBV18 and TRBJ2-3; 8 bases map to TRBD1. Trimming took 3 bases from V and 5 from J; bases not matched to a gene: 7. CDR1 and CDR2 (germline): KGHSH, LQKENI. This CDR3 contains 15 residues.

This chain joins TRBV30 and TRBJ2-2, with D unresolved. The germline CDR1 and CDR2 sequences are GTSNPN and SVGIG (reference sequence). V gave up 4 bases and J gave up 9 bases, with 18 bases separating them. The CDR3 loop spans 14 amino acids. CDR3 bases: TGTGCCTGGAATACCCAGGCGCGAAGTAGGGAGCTGTTTTTT. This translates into CAWNTQARSRELFF.

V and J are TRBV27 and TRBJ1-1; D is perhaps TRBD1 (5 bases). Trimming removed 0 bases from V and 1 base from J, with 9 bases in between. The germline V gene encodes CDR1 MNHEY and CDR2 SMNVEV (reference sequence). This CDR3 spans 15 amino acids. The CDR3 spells CASSLSVGQNTEAFF. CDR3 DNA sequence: TGTGCCAGCAGTTTATCGGTCGGACAGAACACTGAAGCTTTCTTT.

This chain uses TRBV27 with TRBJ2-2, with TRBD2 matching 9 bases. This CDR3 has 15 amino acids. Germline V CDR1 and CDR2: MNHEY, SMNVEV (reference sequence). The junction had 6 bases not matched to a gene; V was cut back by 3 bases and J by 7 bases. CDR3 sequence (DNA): TGTGCCAGCAGTTTTGGTCTAGCGGGGTACGGGGAGCTGTTTTTT. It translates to CASSFGLAGYGELFF.

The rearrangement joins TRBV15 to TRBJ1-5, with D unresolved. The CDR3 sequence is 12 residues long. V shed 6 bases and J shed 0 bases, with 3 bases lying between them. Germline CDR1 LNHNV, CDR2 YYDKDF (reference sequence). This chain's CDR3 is CATSNSNQPQHF. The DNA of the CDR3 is TGTGCCACCAGTAATAGCAATCAGCCCCAGCATTTT. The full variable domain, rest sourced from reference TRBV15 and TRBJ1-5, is DAMVIQNPRYQVTQFGKPVTLSCSQTLNHNVMYWYQQKSSQAPKLLFHYYDKDFNNEADTPDNFQSRRPNTSFCFLDIRSPGLGDTAMYLCATSNSNQPQHFGDGTRLSIL.